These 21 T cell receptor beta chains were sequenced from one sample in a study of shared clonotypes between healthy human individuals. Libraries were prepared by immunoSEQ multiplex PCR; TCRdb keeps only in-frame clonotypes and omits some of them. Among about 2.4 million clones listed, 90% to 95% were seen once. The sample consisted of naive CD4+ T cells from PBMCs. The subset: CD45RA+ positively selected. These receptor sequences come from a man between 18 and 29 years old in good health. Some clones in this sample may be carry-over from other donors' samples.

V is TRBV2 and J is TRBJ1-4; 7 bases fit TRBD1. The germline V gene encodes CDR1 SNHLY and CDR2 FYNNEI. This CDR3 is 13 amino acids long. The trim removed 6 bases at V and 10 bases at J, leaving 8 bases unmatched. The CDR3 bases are TGTGCCAGCAGGGCGGACAGGTGGGGAAAACTGTTTTTT. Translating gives CASRADRWGKLFF.

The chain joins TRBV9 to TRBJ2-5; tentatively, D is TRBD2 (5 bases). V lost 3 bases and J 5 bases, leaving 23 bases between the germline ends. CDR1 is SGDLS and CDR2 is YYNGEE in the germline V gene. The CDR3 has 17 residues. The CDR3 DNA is TGTGCCAGCAGCGAAAGACCTCTAACTAGTTGGATGGAGACCCAGTACTTC. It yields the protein CASSERPLTSWMETQYF.

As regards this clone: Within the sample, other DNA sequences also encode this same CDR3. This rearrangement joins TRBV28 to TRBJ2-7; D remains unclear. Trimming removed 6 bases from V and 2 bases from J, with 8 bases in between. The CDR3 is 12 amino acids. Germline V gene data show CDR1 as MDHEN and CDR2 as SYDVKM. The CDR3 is CASRPSAYEQYF. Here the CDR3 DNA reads TGTGCCAGCAGGCCGTCCGCCTACGAGCAGTACTTC.

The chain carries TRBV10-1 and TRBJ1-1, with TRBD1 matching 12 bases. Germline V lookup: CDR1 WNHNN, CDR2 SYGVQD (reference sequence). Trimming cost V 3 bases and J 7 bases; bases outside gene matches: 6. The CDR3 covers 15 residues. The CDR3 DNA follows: TGCGCCAGCAGTGACGCGGGACAGGGGGCGTGTGAAGCTTTCTTT. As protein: CASSDAGQGACEAFF.

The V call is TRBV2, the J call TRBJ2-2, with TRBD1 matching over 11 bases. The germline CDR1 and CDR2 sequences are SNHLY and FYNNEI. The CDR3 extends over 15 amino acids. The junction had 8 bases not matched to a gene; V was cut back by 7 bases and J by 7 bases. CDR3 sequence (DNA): TGTGCCAGCAATAGGGACAGGGGGATAGTCGGGGAGCTGTTTTTT. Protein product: CASNRDRGIVGELFF.

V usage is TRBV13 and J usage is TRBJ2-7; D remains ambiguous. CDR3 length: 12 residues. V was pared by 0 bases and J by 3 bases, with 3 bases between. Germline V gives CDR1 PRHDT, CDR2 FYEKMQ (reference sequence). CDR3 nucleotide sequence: TGTGCCAGCAGCTTAGGGTACTACGAGCAGTACTTC. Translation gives CASSLGYYEQYF.

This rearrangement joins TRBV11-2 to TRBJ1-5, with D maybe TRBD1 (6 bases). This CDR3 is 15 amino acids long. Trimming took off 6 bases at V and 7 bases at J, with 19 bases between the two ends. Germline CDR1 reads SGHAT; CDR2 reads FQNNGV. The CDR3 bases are TGTGCCAGCAGTCAAACAGGGCCCGGGCGGCAGCCCCAGCATTTT. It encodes CASSQTGPGRQPQHF.

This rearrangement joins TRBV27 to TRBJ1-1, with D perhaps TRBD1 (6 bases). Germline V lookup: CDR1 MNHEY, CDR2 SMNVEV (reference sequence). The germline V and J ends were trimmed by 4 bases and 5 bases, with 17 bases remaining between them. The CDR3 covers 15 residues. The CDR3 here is CASSSGTGRRTEAFF. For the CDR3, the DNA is TGTGCCAGCAGTTCGGGAACAGGGAGGAGGACTGAAGCTTTCTTT.

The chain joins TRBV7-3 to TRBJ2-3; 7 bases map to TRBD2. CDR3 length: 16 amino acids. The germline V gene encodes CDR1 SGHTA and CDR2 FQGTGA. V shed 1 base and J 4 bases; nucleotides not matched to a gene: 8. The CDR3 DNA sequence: TGTGCCAGCAGCTTAATGGGTGGGAGGGCCCCAGATACGCAGTATTTT. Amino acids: CASSLMGGRAPDTQYF.

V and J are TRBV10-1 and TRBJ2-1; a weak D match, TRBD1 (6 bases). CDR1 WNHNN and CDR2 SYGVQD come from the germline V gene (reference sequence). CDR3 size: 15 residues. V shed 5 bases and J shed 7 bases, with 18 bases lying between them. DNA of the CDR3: TGCGCCAGCAGTTTTGCGGCAGTAGGGGGTAATGAGCAGTTCTTC. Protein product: CASSFAAVGGNEQFF.

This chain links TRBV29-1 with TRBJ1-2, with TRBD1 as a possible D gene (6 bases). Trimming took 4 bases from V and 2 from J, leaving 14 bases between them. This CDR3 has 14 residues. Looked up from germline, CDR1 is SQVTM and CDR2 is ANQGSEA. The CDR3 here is CSVARLDRNYGYTF. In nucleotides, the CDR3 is TGCAGCGTTGCCCGGTTGGACAGAAACTATGGCTACACCTTC.

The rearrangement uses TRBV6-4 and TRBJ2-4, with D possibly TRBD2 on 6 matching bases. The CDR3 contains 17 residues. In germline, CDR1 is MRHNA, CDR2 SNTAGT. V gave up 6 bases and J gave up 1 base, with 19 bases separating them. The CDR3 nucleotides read TGTGCCAGCAGGCTGAGAGGAGCGGGTATTGCCAAAAACATTCAGTACTTC. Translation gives CASRLRGAGIAKNIQYF.

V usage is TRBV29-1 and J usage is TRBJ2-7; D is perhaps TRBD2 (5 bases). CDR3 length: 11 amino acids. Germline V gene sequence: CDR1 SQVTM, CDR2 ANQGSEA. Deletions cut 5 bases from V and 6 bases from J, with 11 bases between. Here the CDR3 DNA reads TGCAGCGTTATACTAGGTGGCGAGCAGTACTTC. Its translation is CSVILGGEQYF.

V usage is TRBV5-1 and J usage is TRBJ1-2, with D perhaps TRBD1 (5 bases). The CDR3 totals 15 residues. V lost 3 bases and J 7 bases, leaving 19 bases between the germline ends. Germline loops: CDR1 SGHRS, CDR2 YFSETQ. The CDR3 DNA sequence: TGCGCCAGCAGCTCAGGACCCGACAGCCTAAGTGGCTACACCTTC. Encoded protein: CASSSGPDSLSGYTF.

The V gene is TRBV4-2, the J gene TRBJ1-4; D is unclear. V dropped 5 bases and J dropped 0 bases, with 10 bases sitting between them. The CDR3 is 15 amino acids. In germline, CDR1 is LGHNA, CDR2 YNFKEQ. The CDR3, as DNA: TGTGCCAGCAGCGCTACTGCGGCAACTAATGAAAAACTGTTTTTT. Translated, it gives CASSATAATNEKLFF.

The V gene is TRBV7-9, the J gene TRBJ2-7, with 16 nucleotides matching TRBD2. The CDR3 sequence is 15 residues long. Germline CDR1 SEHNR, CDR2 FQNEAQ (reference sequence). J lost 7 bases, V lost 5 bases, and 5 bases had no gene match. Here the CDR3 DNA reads TGTGCCAGCAGCGGGACTAGCGGGAGGGCCTTTGAGCAGTACTTC. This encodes CASSGTSGRAFEQYF.

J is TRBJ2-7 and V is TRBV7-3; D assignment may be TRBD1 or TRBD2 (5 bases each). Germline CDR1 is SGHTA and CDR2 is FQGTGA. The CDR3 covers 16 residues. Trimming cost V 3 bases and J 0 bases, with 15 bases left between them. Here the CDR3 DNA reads TGTGCCAGCAGCTTTTACGGGGACGGAGCCTCCTACGAGCAGTACTTC. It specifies CASSFYGDGASYEQYF.

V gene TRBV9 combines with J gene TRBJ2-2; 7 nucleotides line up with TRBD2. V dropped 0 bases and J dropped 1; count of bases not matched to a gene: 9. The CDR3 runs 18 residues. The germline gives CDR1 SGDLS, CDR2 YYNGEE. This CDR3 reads CASSVGLVSSGNTGELFF. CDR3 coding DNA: TGTGCCAGCAGCGTAGGCCTCGTGTCTAGCGGGAACACCGGGGAGCTGTTTTTT. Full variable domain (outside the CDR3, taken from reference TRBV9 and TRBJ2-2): DSGVTQTPKHLITATGQRVTLRCSPRSGDLSVYWYQQSLDQGLQFLIQYYNGEERAKGNILERFSAQQFPDLHSELNLSSLELGDSALYFCASSVGLVSSGNTGELFFGEGSRLTVL.

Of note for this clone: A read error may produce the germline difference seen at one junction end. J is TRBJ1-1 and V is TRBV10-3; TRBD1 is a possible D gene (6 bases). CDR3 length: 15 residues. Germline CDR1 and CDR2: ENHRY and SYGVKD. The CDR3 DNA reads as TGTGCCAGCAGTTACGGGGGGCTCAAGAACACTGAAGCTTTCTTT. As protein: CASSYGGLKNTEAFF.

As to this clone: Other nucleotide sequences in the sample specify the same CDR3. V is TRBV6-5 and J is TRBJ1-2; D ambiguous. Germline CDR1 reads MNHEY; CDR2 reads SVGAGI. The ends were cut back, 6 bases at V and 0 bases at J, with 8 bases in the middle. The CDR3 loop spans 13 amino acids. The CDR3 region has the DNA TGTGCCAGCAGGACCGGAGCTAACTATGGCTACACCTTC. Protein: CASRTGANYGYTF.

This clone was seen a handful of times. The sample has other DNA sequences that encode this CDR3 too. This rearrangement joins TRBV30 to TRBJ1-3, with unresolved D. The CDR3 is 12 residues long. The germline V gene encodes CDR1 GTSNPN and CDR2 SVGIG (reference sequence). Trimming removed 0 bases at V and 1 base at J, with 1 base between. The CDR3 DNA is TGTGCCTGGAGTGTATCTGGAAACACCATATATTTT. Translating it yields CAWSVSGNTIYF.